This T cell receptor (beta chain) was recorded in a study of T cells in Graves' hyperthyroidism and ophthalmopathy. This clonotype was counted ten times or more. Its target is not known. Study-wide results and caveats: Expanded thyroid clonotypes (above 0.001) were mostly also found in blood.

The germline gives CDR1 LNHDA, CDR2 SQIVND (reference sequence). This CDR3 region has 14 residues. J gave up 7 bases and V 5 bases, and 7 bases lay outside the gene matches. It was RNA transcripts that yielded the amplified TCR beta CDR3 regions. An initial round of RT-PCR targeting the TCR CDR3 relied on the HTBI primer set. Each CDR3 protein gets one entry after TCRdb re-called the multiplex PCR reads with MiXCR. The sample records almost 600,000 distinct CDR3 sequences, about 45% being singletons. Graves' hyperthyroidism was deemed stable given no ophthalmopathy progression within 18 months. Each patient was aged 18 to 65 and had newly diagnosed hyperthyroidism of under 2 months' duration. The diagnostic basis comprised clinical symptoms, serum thyroxine and TRAb, thyroid ultrasound and orbital computed tomography.

The rearrangement joins TRBV19 to TRBJ1-4; 7 nucleotides agree with TRBD1. The sequencing input was peripheral blood or thyroid tissue (not recorded which). This receptor was taken from a woman aged 18-29 years with Graves' hyperthyroidism. The CDR3 nucleotides are TGTGCCAGTAGTCATAATAGGGGGCCTGAAAAACTGTTTTTT. Translating gives CASSHNRGPEKLFF.